The 15 T cell receptor beta chains below come from one sample, sequenced in a study of cytomegalovirus exposure and HLA in healthy donors. Profiled with immunoSEQ multiplex PCR; TCRdb holds only in-frame clones, not every one. The sample contains over 85,000 clones, 84% of which appear only once. The source material was PBMCs. These receptors all stem from a woman aged 18-30 years in good health and CMV-seropositive.

This clone was seen a single time. V is TRBV7-8 and J is TRBJ2-3; D is perhaps TRBD1 (6 bases). CDR1 SGHVS and CDR2 FQNEAQ come from the germline V gene. The ends were cut back, 1 base at V and 6 bases at J, with 8 bases in the middle. The CDR3 loop spans 13 amino acids. In nucleotides, the CDR3 is TGTGCCAGCAGCTTAGGGGGGCCGGATACGCAGTATTTT. It is translated as CASSLGGPDTQYF.

CDR3 DNA: TGTGCCACCCGGACAGGGTTGGACTATGGCTACACCTTC. Encoded protein: CATRTGLDYGYTF. V is TRBV10-3 and J is TRBJ1-2; 8 bases align to TRBD1. Germline V gives CDR1 ENHRY, CDR2 SYGVKD. V lost 10 bases to trimming and J lost 3 bases; unmatched junction nucleotides: 7. The CDR3 runs 13 residues.

This chain links TRBV13 with TRBJ2-5; D is perhaps TRBD1 (6 bases). The CDR3 has 12 amino acids. Germline assignment: CDR1 PRHDT and CDR2 FYEKMQ (reference sequence). Trimming removed 7 bases from V and 2 bases from J, with 8 bases in between. CDR3 sequence reads: CASTDSQETQYF. CDR3 coding DNA: TGTGCCAGCACGGACAGTCAAGAGACCCAGTACTTC.

There are a few counts of this clone. An end of the junction does not agree with germline; a read error may underlie this. The chain employs TRBV5-1 and TRBJ1-1, with a possible D match to TRBD1 (6 bases). The CDR3 is 14 amino acids. Germline values: CDR1 SGHRS, CDR2 YFSETQ. The CDR3 DNA is TGCGCCAGCACCTTGGGACACGTGAACACTGAAGCTTTCTTT. It yields the protein CASTLGHVNTEAFF.

In its sample, this clone was seen once. V gene TRBV28 combines with J gene TRBJ2-7; TRBD1 matches at 8 bases. The CDR3 is 14 residues long. V gave up 4 bases and J gave up 2 bases; unmatched junction bases: 4. The germline V gene encodes CDR1 MDHEN and CDR2 SYDVKM. The CDR3 protein is CASSSPGGPYEQYF. CDR3 sequence (DNA): TGTGCCAGCAGTTCTCCAGGGGGCCCCTACGAGCAGTACTTC.

The rearrangement links TRBV19 to TRBJ2-3; 10 nucleotides line up with TRBD2. J was trimmed by 4 bases and V by 6 bases; bases with no gene match: 10. The CDR3 extends over 16 amino acids. Per the germline V gene, CDR1 is LNHDA and CDR2 is SQIVND (reference sequence). The CDR3 protein is CASRSGTSALADTQYF. The CDR3 bases are TGTGCCAGTAGGTCCGGGACTAGCGCTCTAGCAGATACGCAGTATTTT. Drawing the rest from reference TRBV19 and TRBJ2-3, the complete variable domain is DGGITQSPKYLFRKEGQNVTLSCEQNLNHDAMYWYRQDPGQGLRLIYYSQIVNDFQKGDIAEGYSVSREKKESFPLTVTSAQKNPTAFYLCASRSGTSALADTQYFGPGTRLTVL.

The rearrangement uses TRBV4-1 and TRBJ1-6, with D possibly TRBD1 on 6 matching bases. In germline, CDR1 is MGHRA, CDR2 YSYEKL. The germline V and J ends were trimmed by 1 base and 8 bases, with 18 bases remaining between them. CDR3 length equals 17 residues. CDR3 in amino acids: CASSQVGGRIRYSPLHF. CDR3 DNA sequence: TGCGCCAGCAGCCAAGTCGGGGGGCGCATTAGGTATTCACCCCTCCACTTT.

This chain joins TRBV14 and TRBJ1-4; 10 bases map to TRBD1. The V gene end was trimmed by 3 bases and the J gene end by 8 bases; junction bases not matched to a gene: 9. CDR1 is SGHDN and CDR2 is FVKESK in the germline V gene. The CDR3 runs to 16 residues. CDR3 DNA: TGTGCCAGCAGCCACCGCGGACAGGGGGAGAGAGAAAAACTGTTTTTT. Translating it yields CASSHRGQGEREKLFF.

This clone was seen only once. The chain couples TRBV7-9 to TRBJ1-1; D not certain. Germline V gene lookup returns CDR1 SEHNR and CDR2 FQNEAQ (reference sequence). Trimming shortened V by 6 bases and J by 11 bases, and 16 bases separated the two germline ends. The CDR3 runs 12 residues. CDR3 nucleotides: TGTGCCAGCAGTTCCGGACTCTTGGGGGCTTTCTTT. Protein product: CASSSGLLGAFF.

In its sample, this clone was seen a few times. The chain recombines TRBV6-5 with TRBJ2-4; D might be TRBD1 (6 bases). The V end was cut by 0 bases, the J end by 8 bases, with 17 bases between. CDR1 is MNHEY, CDR2 SVGAGI, per germline. The CDR3 runs to 16 residues. The CDR3 DNA follows: TGTGCCAGCAGTTACTCGGGCAGGGGAAGCAAGGACATTCAGTACTTC. Translated: CASSYSGRGSKDIQYF.

The table lists this clone with a few counts. The chain carries TRBV4-2 and TRBJ2-2, with TRBD2 identical over 8 bases. With V trimmed by 0 bases and J by 4 bases, 7 bases remained unmatched. Germline CDR1 and CDR2: LGHNA and YNFKEQ. The CDR3 totals 17 residues. Here the CDR3 reads CASSQDPAGALTGELFF. The DNA for the CDR3 is TGTGCCAGCAGCCAAGACCCAGCGGGGGCCCTCACCGGGGAGCTGTTTTTT.

The chain has TRBV6-6 and TRBJ1-1, with a weak D call TRBD1 (5 bases). The ends were cut back, 5 bases at V and 3 bases at J, with 13 bases in the middle. The germline CDR1 and CDR2 sequences are MNHNY and SVGAGI (reference sequence). The CDR3 consists of 14 residues. The chain's CDR3 is CASSHTRDYTEAFF. DNA of the CDR3: TGTGCCAGCAGTCACACCAGGGATTACACTGAAGCTTTCTTT.

This rearrangement joins TRBV6-5 to TRBJ2-4, with 7 positions matching TRBD1. CDR1 and CDR2 from the germline V gene are MNHEY and SVGAGI. This CDR3 has 15 residues. The J segment lost 8 bases and the V segment lost 0 bases, leaving 7 bases of the junction unmatched. This CDR3 reads CASSYSIGGRYIQYF. In DNA form, the CDR3 reads TGTGCCAGCAGTTACTCGATAGGGGGCAGGTACATTCAGTACTTC.

The rearrangement uses TRBV6-1 and TRBJ2-7, with D possibly being TRBD1 (6 bases). Germline V CDR1 and CDR2: MNHNS, SASEGT. The ends were cut back, 4 bases at V and 2 bases at J, with 12 bases in the middle. The CDR3 runs to 14 residues. CDR3 bases: TGTGCCAGCAGTGGGCAGGGGACGGCCTACGAGCAGTACTTC. It is translated as CASSGQGTAYEQYF.

J is TRBJ1-1 and V is TRBV29-1, with D tentatively TRBD1 (6 bases). V was clipped by 7 bases and J by 0 bases, with 12 bases between them. This CDR3 is built from 13 residues. Germline assignment: CDR1 SQVTM and CDR2 ANQGSEA. CDR3 coding DNA: TGCAGCGGGGGAGGGGGGATGAACACTGAAGCTTTCTTT. Protein: CSGGGGMNTEAFF. The full variable domain, its missing parts supplied by reference TRBV29-1 and TRBJ1-1, is SAVISQKPSRDICQRGTSLTIQCQVDSQVTMMFWYRQQPGQSLTLIATANQGSEATYESGFVIDKFPISRPNLTFSTLTVSNMSPEDSSIYLCSGGGGMNTEAFFGQGTRLTVV.